Listed here are 28 T cell receptor beta chains from one sample, sequenced in a study of blood T cell repertoires in COVID-19. The protocol was immunoSEQ multiplex PCR, while the TCRdb copy is restricted to in-frame clones and leaves out a portion. The table lists 250,000 to 350,000 clones, 89% of them singletons. Sequenced sample: peripheral blood. The receptor set was obtained from a middle-aged woman who had recovered from COVID-19.

The chain is built from TRBV7-9 and TRBJ2-3; 10 bases line up with TRBD2. CDR3 length equals 16 residues. The J segment lost 5 bases and the V segment lost 2 bases, leaving 7 bases of the junction unmatched. Germline CDR1 reads SEHNR; CDR2 reads FQNEAQ (reference sequence). The CDR3 spells CASSLSEREGRDTQYF. CDR3 sequence (DNA): TGTGCCAGCAGCTTATCGGAGCGGGAGGGCCGAGATACGCAGTATTTT.

The CDR3 nucleotides read TGTGCCAGCTCACCACCGGGACTCCCAACCTACAATGAGCAGTTCTTC. Protein product: CASSPPGLPTYNEQFF. This sequence joins TRBV18 and TRBJ2-1, with D possibly being TRBD2 (6 bases). Per the germline V gene, CDR1 is KGHSH and CDR2 is LQKENI. CDR3 size: 16 residues. The V and J ends lost 0 bases and 2 bases respectively, with 11 bases between them.

This chain uses TRBV19 with TRBJ1-3, with 8 bases identical to TRBD1. Germline assignment: CDR1 LNHDA and CDR2 SQIVND (reference sequence). The CDR3 extends over 17 amino acids. Trimming cost V 5 bases and J 0 bases; bases outside gene matches: 9. The CDR3 nucleotides read TGTGCCAGTAGTCCGGGGACAGGTTCCCCCTCTGGAAACACCATATATTTT. Its protein is CASSPGTGSPSGNTIYF.

V gene TRBV27 combines with J gene TRBJ2-2; 8 bases are a match to TRBD2. The germline CDR1 and CDR2 sequences are MNHEY and SMNVEV (reference sequence). The CDR3 extends over 17 amino acids. Unmatched junction bases numbered 9, after V lost 6 bases and J lost 0 bases. CDR3 in DNA: TGTGCCAGCAGCCTGGGGGTTAGCGGGACGAACACCGGGGAGCTGTTTTTT. It is translated as CASSLGVSGTNTGELFF.

The V gene is TRBV6-5, the J gene TRBJ2-5; a weak D match, TRBD1 (6 bases). V was clipped by 6 bases and J by 3 bases, with 17 bases between them. Germline V gene sequence: CDR1 MNHEY, CDR2 SVGAGI. This CDR3 region has 15 residues. The CDR3 reads CASSSSWDTEETQYF. The CDR3 nucleotides read TGTGCCAGCAGCTCTTCGTGGGACACCGAAGAGACCCAGTACTTC.

This clone was seen only once. The chain couples TRBV15 to TRBJ1-5, with D perhaps TRBD1 (5 bases). Between the trimmed V and J ends, which lost 0 bases and 6 bases, there was a span of 6 bases. The CDR3 runs to 13 residues. Germline assignment: CDR1 LNHNV and CDR2 YYDKDF (reference sequence). CDR3 in DNA: TGTGCCACCAGCAGAGAGGGGGGTCAGCCCCAGCATTTT. Its protein is CATSREGGQPQHF.

The genes are TRBV19 and TRBJ2-2; 9 bases map to TRBD2. From germline, CDR1 is LNHDA and CDR2 SQIVND (reference sequence). Unmatched junction bases numbered 10, after V lost 2 bases and J lost 3 bases. CDR3 size: 18 residues. CDR3 sequence (DNA): TGTGCCAGTAGTATAAAGAAGGCGGGAGGGCCTCACACCGGGGAGCTGTTTTTT. Translating it yields CASSIKKAGGPHTGELFF.

Regarding this clone: Other DNA sequences from this sample encode an identical CDR3 as well. The rearrangement joins TRBV3-1 (or the pseudogene TRBV3-2) to TRBJ1-6; TRBD1 might be the D (6 bases). The V gene lost 1 base and the J gene lost 6 bases, with 10 bases spanning the gap. The CDR3 extends over 15 amino acids. Germline CDR1 reads LGHDT; CDR2 reads YNNKEL (reference sequence). The CDR3 region has the DNA TGTGCCAGCAGCCAAGGGCAGGGGATTAATTCACCCCTCCACTTT. Its translation is CASSQGQGINSPLHF.

This chain uses TRBV28 with TRBJ2-7; 8 bases align to TRBD1. Germline V gives CDR1 MDHEN, CDR2 SYDVKM. After removal of 3 bases from V and 5 bases from J, the junction contained 6 bases not matched to a gene. CDR3 length equals 14 residues. The CDR3 spells CASSFGNRGDEQYF. CDR3 nucleotide sequence: TGTGCCAGCAGTTTTGGAAACAGGGGGGACGAGCAGTACTTC.

About this clone itself: Other DNA sequences in this specimen translate into the identical CDR3. This chain uses TRBV7-2 with TRBJ2-1; 7 bases are shared with TRBD2. V lost 0 bases to trimming and J lost 0 bases; unmatched junction nucleotides: 2. Looked up from germline, CDR1 is SGHTA and CDR2 is FQGNSA. The CDR3 consists of 16 residues. CDR3 DNA sequence: TGTGCCAGCAGCTTAGCCCCTAGCGGCTCCTACAATGAGCAGTTCTTC. Protein: CASSLAPSGSYNEQFF. Full variable domain (rest looked up from reference TRBV7-2 and TRBJ2-1): GAGVSQSPSNKVTEKGKDVELRCDPISGHTALYWYRQSLGQGLEFLIYFQGNSAPDKSGLPSDRFSAERTGGSVSTLTIQRTQQEDSAVYLCASSLAPSGSYNEQFFGPGTRLTVL.

This clone was seen just once. The V and J genes are TRBV9 and TRBJ2-3; D unresolved. The V end lost 3 bases, the J end lost 1 base, and 9 bases lay between the germline ends. The germline V gene has CDR1 SGDLS and CDR2 YYNGEE. This CDR3 contains 14 residues. CDR3 residues: CASSAPVGTDTQYF. CDR3 DNA sequence: TGTGCCAGCAGCGCCCCAGTCGGCACAGATACGCAGTATTTT.

The chain uses TRBV11-3 and TRBJ1-6; D not certain. V dropped 4 bases and J dropped 7 bases, with 11 bases sitting between them. The CDR3 spans 14 residues. Germline V lookup: CDR1 SGHNT, CDR2 YENEEA. The CDR3 region has the DNA TGTGCCAGCAGCTCCGCGGGGTCGAATTCACCCCTCCACTTT. This translates into CASSSAGSNSPLHF.

The chain uses TRBV6-6 and TRBJ2-1, with D tentatively TRBD1 (6 bases). The CDR3 is made up of 14 amino acids. Germline V gives CDR1 MNHNY, CDR2 SVGAGI (reference sequence). V was clipped by 5 bases and J by 6 bases, with 14 bases between them. CDR3 sequence: CASSRQVQGNEQFF. The CDR3, as DNA: TGTGCCAGCAGTCGACAGGTCCAGGGCAATGAGCAGTTCTTC.

The rearrangement links TRBV24-1 to TRBJ2-3; weak D call: TRBD1 (5 bases). V was cut by 10 bases and J by 3 bases, with 13 bases left in between. There are 13 residues in the CDR3. Germline CDR1 is KGHDR and CDR2 is SFDVKD. The CDR3 DNA follows: TGTGCCACTGGGATCGCAGGGACAGATACGCAGTATTTT. Protein: CATGIAGTDTQYF.

The chain recombines TRBV18 with TRBJ2-3; TRBD2 agrees at 11 bases. Germline V lookup: CDR1 KGHSH, CDR2 LQKENI. Germline trimming cut 1 base from V and 3 bases from J; bases unmatched to any gene: 3. This CDR3 region has 16 residues. CDR3 region: CASSPRIAGGTDTQYF. DNA of the CDR3: TGTGCCAGCTCACCACGTATAGCGGGAGGGACAGATACGCAGTATTTT. Full variable domain (missing parts from reference TRBV18 and TRBJ2-3): NAGVMQNPRHLVRRRGQEARLRCSPMKGHSHVYWYRQLPEEGLKFMVYLQKENIIDESGMPKERFSAEFPKEGPSILRIQQVVRGDSAAYFCASSPRIAGGTDTQYFGPGTRLTVL.

This clone is a singleton in its sample. This chain joins TRBV19 and TRBJ2-2; tentatively, D is TRBD2 (7 bases). The CDR3 contains 14 residues. Germline V gene sequence: CDR1 LNHDA, CDR2 SQIVND (reference sequence). Trimming removed 5 bases from V and 2 bases from J, with 9 bases in between. This CDR3 reads CASSRGANTGELFF. Here the CDR3 DNA reads TGTGCCAGTAGTCGGGGGGCCAACACCGGGGAGCTGTTTTTT.

The chain carries TRBV3-1 (or the pseudogene TRBV3-2) and TRBJ2-2; 9 nucleotides line up with TRBD1. The J segment lost 1 base and the V segment lost 0 bases, leaving 6 bases of the junction unmatched. CDR1 LGHDT and CDR2 YNNKEL come from the germline V gene (reference sequence). CDR3 length equals 18 residues. CDR3 coding DNA: TGTGCCAGCAGCCAAGACCCACTGACAGGGGGGAACACCGGGGAGCTGTTTTTT. This sequence encodes CASSQDPLTGGNTGELFF.

This chain connects TRBV9 to TRBJ2-3; the D gene is possibly TRBD1 (6 bases). The CDR3 extends over 14 amino acids. Trimming pared 4 bases from V and 2 bases from J, leaving 11 bases between. CDR1 is SGDLS and CDR2 is YYNGEE in the germline V gene. CDR3 DNA sequence: TGTGCCAGCAGCCCCGGACAGACCACAGATACGCAGTATTTT. Amino acids: CASSPGQTTDTQYF.

The chain couples TRBV4-1 to TRBJ2-5, with TRBD1 matching 7 bases. The V gene's germline CDR1 is MGHRA and CDR2 YSYEKL. Trimming took 4 bases from V and 4 from J; bases not matched to a gene: 6. The CDR3 consists of 14 residues. CDR3 nucleotide sequence: TGCGCCAGCAGCCCTCCGGACAGGCCAGAGACCCAGTACTTC. This gives the protein CASSPPDRPETQYF.

The rearrangement links TRBV7-3 to TRBJ2-5; 9 bases agree with TRBD2. CDR1 and CDR2 from the germline V gene are SGHTA and FQGTGA. The CDR3 spans 15 residues. The V and J ends lost 4 bases and 5 bases, in that order; junction bases with no gene match: 8. The CDR3 is CASSSSGLARETQYF. In nucleotides, the CDR3 is TGTGCCAGCAGCTCATCAGGACTAGCGAGGGAGACCCAGTACTTC.

The rearrangement links TRBV6-1 to TRBJ2-7; D possibly corresponds to TRBD2 (6 bases). Trimming took 4 bases from V and 2 from J, leaving 21 bases between them. CDR1 is MNHNS and CDR2 is SASEGT in the germline V gene. The CDR3 is 17 amino acids. In DNA, the CDR3 is TGTGCCAGCAGTGGGGCGGGGAGAGGCTCGCACCCCTACGAGCAGTACTTC. Its translation is CASSGAGRGSHPYEQYF.

This rearrangement joins TRBV7-8 to TRBJ2-2, with a tentative D call TRBD2 (6 bases). Germline values: CDR1 SGHVS, CDR2 FQNEAQ. Trimming cost V 5 bases and J 4 bases, with 20 bases left between them. The CDR3 has 17 amino acids. The CDR3 loop reads CASSPSPGEPGTGELFF. Here the CDR3 DNA reads TGTGCCAGCAGCCCTTCTCCGGGAGAGCCAGGCACCGGGGAGCTGTTTTTT.

This chain joins TRBV24-1 and TRBJ2-1; 9 bases align to TRBD1. Trimming cost V 9 bases and J 6 bases; bases outside gene matches: 11. Per the germline V gene, CDR1 is KGHDR and CDR2 is SFDVKD. The CDR3 extends over 15 amino acids. CDR3 nucleotide sequence: TGTGCCACCGAAACAGGGGGCCAGGGGGGCAATGAGCAGTTCTTC. Protein product: CATETGGQGGNEQFF.

V and J are TRBV4-2 and TRBJ2-7, with 8 nucleotides matching TRBD2. Losses at the gene ends were 0 bases for V and 0 bases for J; bases not matched to a gene: 4. The CDR3 spans 16 residues. CDR1 and CDR2 from the germline V gene are LGHNA and YNFKEQ. Here the CDR3 DNA reads TGTGCCAGCAGCCAAGATTGGAGCGGGAGCTCCTACGAGCAGTACTTC. It is translated as CASSQDWSGSSYEQYF.

The V gene is TRBV3-1 (or the pseudogene TRBV3-2), the J gene TRBJ2-7; a weak D match, TRBD2 (5 bases). CDR1 LGHDT and CDR2 YNNKEL come from the germline V gene (reference sequence). The V end lost 1 base, the J end lost 2 bases, and 12 bases lay between the germline ends. The CDR3 is 15 residues long. As DNA, the CDR3 is TGTGCCAGCAGCCAAGGGCTAGGAGGACCCTACGAGCAGTACTTC. As protein: CASSQGLGGPYEQYF.

The chain links TRBV11-3 to TRBJ2-7; D ambiguous. Trimming took 5 bases from V and 3 from J, leaving 5 bases between them. CDR3 length equals 11 residues. CDR1 SGHNT and CDR2 YENEEA come from the germline V gene. CDR3 nucleotide sequence: TGTGCCAGCAGCAATAACTACGAGCAGTACTTC. Translation gives CASSNNYEQYF.

This clone has only one observation. The chain is built from TRBV21-1 and TRBJ2-7; the table's D gene call, TRBD2, was not cross checked with the DNA. TRBV21-1 corresponds to a pseudogene. This CDR3 contains 16 residues. The CDR3, as DNA: TGTGCCAGCAGCAAAGGTCCCGGACTAGCGCCCTACGAGCAGTACTTC. This sequence encodes CASSKGPGLAPYEQYF.

Here the CDR3 DNA reads TGTGCCATTCTCGGGACTAGCGAAGGAGAGACCCAGTACTTC. Translated: CAILGTSEGETQYF. The chain employs TRBV10-3 and TRBJ2-5; 10 bases match TRBD2. This CDR3 region has 14 residues. J was trimmed by 4 bases and V by 9 bases; bases with no gene match: 8. Germline assignment: CDR1 ENHRY and CDR2 SYGVKD.